The entry below gives a single T cell receptor (beta chain) sequence along with its context. The target antigen is unknown. The source of the sample is a study of cytomegalovirus exposure and HLA in healthy donors. The germline V gene encodes CDR1 SEHNR and CDR2 FQNEAQ (reference sequence). The CDR3 totals 15 residues. V was pared by 3 bases and J by 5 bases, with 8 bases of the junction left unmatched. PCR amplification relied on 60 Vbeta primers (plus 13 Jbeta primers). In the source study's methods: A later analysis counted 65 million to 80 million unique TCR beta chains, some 12 million shared. Method: immunoSEQ multiplex PCR; TCRdb's copy keeps in-frame clones and lacks some. V and J calls and clone size are given by that table; D and trimming were obtained from the DNA. The profile covers 190,000 or so clones, with around 86% appearing a single time and 1.6% taken by the ten largest. Study findings and constraints: Compared with the roughly 700-donor mean, an Asian-associated ancestry cluster reportedly had fewer N-insertions, according to a later analysis.

The gene calls are TRBV7-9 and TRBJ2-7; 9 bases line up with TRBD1. Input material: PBMCs. The TCR sequence derives from a man aged 45-65 years in good health and CMV-seronegative. CDR3 DNA: TGTGCCAGCAGCTTCCTGGGACAGGGCAAGGACGAGCAGTACTTC. It codes for CASSFLGQGKDEQYF. Full variable domain (missing parts from reference TRBV7-9 and TRBJ2-7): DTGVSQNPRHKITKRGQNVTFRCDPISEHNRLYWYRQTLGQGPEFLTYFQNEAQLEKSRLLSDRFSAERPKGSFSTLEIQRTEQGDSAMYLCASSFLGQGKDEQYFGPGTRLTVT.